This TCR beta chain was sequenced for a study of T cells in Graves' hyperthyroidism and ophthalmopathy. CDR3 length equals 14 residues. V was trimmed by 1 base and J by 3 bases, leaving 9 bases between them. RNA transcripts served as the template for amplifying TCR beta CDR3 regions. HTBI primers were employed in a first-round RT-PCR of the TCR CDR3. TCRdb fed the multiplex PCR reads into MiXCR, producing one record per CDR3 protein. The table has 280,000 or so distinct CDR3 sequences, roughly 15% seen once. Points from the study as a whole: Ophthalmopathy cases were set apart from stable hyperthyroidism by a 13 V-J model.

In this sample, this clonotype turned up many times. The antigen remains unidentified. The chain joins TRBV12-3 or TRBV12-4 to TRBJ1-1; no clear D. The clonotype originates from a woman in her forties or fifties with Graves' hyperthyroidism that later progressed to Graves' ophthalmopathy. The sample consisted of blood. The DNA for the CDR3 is TGTGCCAGCAGTTTAGGGGAAAGTTACACTGAAGCTTTCTTT. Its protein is CASSLGESYTEAFF.